This T cell receptor beta chain emerged from a study of radiotherapy plus CTLA-4 blockade in lung cancer. For the study at large: Around 19% of enrolled patients responded objectively, and around 30% had disease control.

The CDR3 is 13 amino acids. Germline CDR1 SGHRS, CDR2 YFSETQ. Trimming shortened V by 4 bases and J by 5 bases, and 9 bases separated the two germline ends. Ipilimumab-mediated CTLA-4 blockade plus focal radiation was given to patients having chemo-refractory metastatic non-small-cell lung cancer. Clones were sequenced by immunoSEQ multiplex PCR, and TCRdb holds only the in-frame ones, with some missing. The profile shows 35,000 to 45,000 clones, about 67% of them singletons. The sequencing here drew on peripheral blood, taken from a patient treated with radiotherapy plus ipilimumab. This clonotype originated in a human donor with non-small cell lung cancer who had a partial response to radiotherapy plus ipilimumab. V is TRBV5-1 and J is TRBJ1-4, with a tentative D call TRBD1 (6 bases). Written as DNA, the CDR3 is TGCGCCAGCAGCCTACAGGGAAATGAAAAACTGTTTTTT. Protein: CASSLQGNEKLFF.